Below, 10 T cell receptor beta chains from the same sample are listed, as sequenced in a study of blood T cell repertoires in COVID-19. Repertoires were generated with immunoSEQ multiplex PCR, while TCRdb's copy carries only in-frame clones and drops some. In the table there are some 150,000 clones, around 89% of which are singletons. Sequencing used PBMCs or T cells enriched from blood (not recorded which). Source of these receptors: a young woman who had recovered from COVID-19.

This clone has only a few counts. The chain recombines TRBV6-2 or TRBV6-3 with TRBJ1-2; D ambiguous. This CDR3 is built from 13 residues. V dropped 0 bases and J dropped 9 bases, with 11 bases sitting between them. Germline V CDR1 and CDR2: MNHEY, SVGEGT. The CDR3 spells CASSYSSVSRYTF. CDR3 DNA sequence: TGTGCCAGCAGTTACTCGTCGGTATCGCGCTACACCTTC.

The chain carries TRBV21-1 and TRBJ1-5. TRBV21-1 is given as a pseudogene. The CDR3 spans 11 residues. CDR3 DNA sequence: TGTGCCAGCACCTATAATCAGCCCCAGCATTTT. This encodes CASTYNQPQHF.

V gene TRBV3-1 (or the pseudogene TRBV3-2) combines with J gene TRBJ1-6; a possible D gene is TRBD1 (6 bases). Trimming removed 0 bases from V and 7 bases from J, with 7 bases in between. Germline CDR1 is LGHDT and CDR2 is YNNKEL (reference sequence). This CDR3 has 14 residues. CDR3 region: CASSQDRGNSPLHF. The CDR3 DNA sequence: TGTGCCAGCAGCCAAGATAGGGGGAATTCACCCCTCCACTTT.

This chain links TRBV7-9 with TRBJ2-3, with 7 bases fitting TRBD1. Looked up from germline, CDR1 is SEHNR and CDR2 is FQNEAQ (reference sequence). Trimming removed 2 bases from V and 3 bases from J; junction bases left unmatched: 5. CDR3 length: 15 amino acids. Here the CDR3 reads CASSLIGRGTDTQYF. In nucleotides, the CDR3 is TGTGCCAGCAGCTTAATCGGCAGGGGGACAGATACGCAGTATTTT. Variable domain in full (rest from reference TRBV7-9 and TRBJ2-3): DTGVSQNPRHKITKRGQNVTFRCDPISEHNRLYWYRQTLGQGPEFLTYFQNEAQLEKSRLLSDRFSAERPKGSFSTLEIQRTEQGDSAMYLCASSLIGRGTDTQYFGPGTRLTVL.

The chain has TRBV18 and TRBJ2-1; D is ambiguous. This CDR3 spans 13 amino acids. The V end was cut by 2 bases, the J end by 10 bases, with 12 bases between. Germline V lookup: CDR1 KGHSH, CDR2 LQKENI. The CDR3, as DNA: TGTGCCAGCTCACCAGGCCCGCCGCGGGAGCAGTTCTTC. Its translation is CASSPGPPREQFF.

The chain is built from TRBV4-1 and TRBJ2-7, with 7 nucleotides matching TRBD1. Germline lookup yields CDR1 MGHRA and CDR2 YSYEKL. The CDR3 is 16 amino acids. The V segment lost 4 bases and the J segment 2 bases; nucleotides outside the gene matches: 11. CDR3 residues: CASSPLRQGGTYEQYF. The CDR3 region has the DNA TGCGCCAGCAGCCCCTTACGACAGGGTGGAACCTACGAGCAGTACTTC.

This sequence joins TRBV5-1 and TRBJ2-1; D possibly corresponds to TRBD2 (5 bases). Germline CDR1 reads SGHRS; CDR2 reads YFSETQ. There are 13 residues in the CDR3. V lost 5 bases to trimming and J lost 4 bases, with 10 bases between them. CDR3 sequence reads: CASSSDFYNEQFF. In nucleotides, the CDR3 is TGCGCCAGCAGTTCGGACTTTTACAATGAGCAGTTCTTC.

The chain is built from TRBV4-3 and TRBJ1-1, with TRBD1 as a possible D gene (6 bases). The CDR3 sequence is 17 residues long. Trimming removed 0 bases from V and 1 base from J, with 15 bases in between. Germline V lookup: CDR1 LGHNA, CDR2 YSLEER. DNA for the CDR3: TGCGCCAGCAGCCAAGATCGGGTAGGGGGATGGAACACTGAAGCTTTCTTT. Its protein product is CASSQDRVGGWNTEAFF.

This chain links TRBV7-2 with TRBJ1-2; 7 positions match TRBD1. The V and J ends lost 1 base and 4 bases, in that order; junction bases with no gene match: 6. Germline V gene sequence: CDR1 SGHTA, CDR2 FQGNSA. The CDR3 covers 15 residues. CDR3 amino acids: CASSLESRGAYGYTF. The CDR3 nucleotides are TGTGCCAGCAGCTTAGAGTCCAGGGGGGCCTATGGCTACACCTTC.

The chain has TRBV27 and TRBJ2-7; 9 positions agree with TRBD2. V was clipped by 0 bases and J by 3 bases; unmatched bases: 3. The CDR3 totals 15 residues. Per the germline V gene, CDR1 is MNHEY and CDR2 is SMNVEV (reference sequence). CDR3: CASSLSPSGIYEQYF. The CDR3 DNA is TGTGCCAGCAGTTTATCTCCTAGCGGGATCTACGAGCAGTACTTC.